This TCR beta chain was captured by sequencing in a study of T cell responses to AZD1222 COVID-19 vaccine (dated by TCRdb to the early 2020s). In terms of the full investigation: AZD1222 recipients whose second dose came at about 4 weeks and those whose second dose came at about 12 weeks were combined into one group, since spike-specific TCR depth and breadth did not differ between the two schedules. A total of under 250 trial participants underwent TCR sequencing, of whom 207 had received two doses of AZD1222 and around 26 had received two doses of the MenACWY control vaccine. Enrollment into the trials was organized by age into subgroups of 18-55, 56-69 and 70-plus years, and those subgroups contained approximately 150, 30 and 60 TCR-sequenced participants, respectively. Paper-wide results and their limitations: Because no day 14 peak-response samples were available, the repertoires could be characterized only after the peak T cell response. Spike-specific TCR breadth and depth rose significantly after two AZD1222 doses compared with day 0 and with MenACWY recipients. Reportedly, close to half of the unique spike-specific TCRs recognized epitopes lying outside the regions that are mutated in the B.1.351 and B.1.1.7 variants. Conclusions about previously exposed vaccinees are limited, since just a handful of AZD1222 recipients were seropositive for SARS-CoV-2 at baseline. Participants were mostly white British and included more females than males, and it was suggested by the authors that clonal diversity may have been underestimated. In the small 56-69-year group, the increase in depth fell short of significance, most likely because of low power. The vaccine-associated CD4 TCRs covered the entire spike protein, and the dominant responses fell in regions 160-218 and 743-854.

Interpreted using the paper, the time point label stands for: baseline before first vaccination. Vaccinee samples came from UK trials COV001 and COV002, including a single-blind randomized controlled phase 2/3 trial of AZD1222 (ChAdOx1 nCoV-19) in healthy adults. Trial participant PBMC samples were collected at day 0 and day 28 after the second dose for TCRbeta chain sequencing. A remark on this clone: The clone's antigen remains unknown. No base quality information exists; no much larger clone differs at one position.

The germline V gene yields MDHEN for CDR1 and SYDVKM for CDR2. Ends trimmed: V by 3 bases, J by 2 bases; bases unmatched to a gene: 4. CDR3 length: 15 amino acids, cysteine to phenylalanine. Left in the record is the CDR3 DNA by itself, 45 bases read in frame from the first base. The CDR3 regions of human TCRbeta chains were subjected to immunosequencing. The original pipeline was this. Repertoire TCRs were matched against a reference library of SARS-CoV-2-specific TCRs generated with the MIRA antigen-specificity platform. Breadth was defined as the fraction of unique TCRs that were SARS-CoV-2-associated. Depth was defined as the fraction of total T cells that were SARS-CoV-2-associated. Using the MIRA data, every spike-specific TCR was mapped to the spike region that the TCR reacted to and assigned to either a CD4 or a CD8 class. Log10-transformed breadth and depth values were compared by one-way ANOVA with Sidak's multiple comparisons tests. Drawn from immuneACCESS, this table holds only the in-frame rearrangements with V and J called that TCRdb kept. Clones are partly lost; checked studies trace under half to an unresolved V gene and leave the rest unexplained. V and J calls and clone size come straight from that table; D and trimming were deduced from the DNA. This sample has roughly 120,000 clones in its table, and around 82% of those were observed once. The ten top clones hold approximately 9.4% of the sample.

This clonotype was sampled from an adult in good health. The sequencing here drew on peripheral blood, taken on day 0 of AZD1222 vaccination. The sequence links TRBV28 to TRBJ2-1; 7 central bases correspond to TRBD2. The nucleotides read TGTGCCAGCAGTTTGGGCGGGGGACCCTACAATGAGCAGTTCTTC. Translation gives CASSLGGGPYNEQFF.